The 8 T cell receptor beta chains below were found in one sample sequenced in a study of shared clonotypes between healthy human individuals. TCRdb keeps only in-frame clones here, not all; method: immunoSEQ multiplex PCR. The sample shows more than 2,000,000 clones, around 94% of them seen only once. The sample taken for sequencing was naive CD4+ T cells sorted from blood. Indicated subset: CD45RA+ positively selected. The receptor source for this set is a man between 18 and 35 years old in good health.

The chain joins TRBV28 to TRBJ1-1, with a possible D match to TRBD1 (5 bases). Per the germline V gene, CDR1 is MDHEN and CDR2 is SYDVKM. This CDR3 has 16 amino acids. V was shortened by 0 bases and J by 0 bases, with 11 bases between the two germline ends. The CDR3 region has the DNA TGTGCCAGCAGTTTATGGGGGAGGGGTATGAACACTGAAGCTTTCTTT. Protein product: CASSLWGRGMNTEAFF. The variable domain in full, with the rest retrieved from reference TRBV28 and TRBJ1-1, is DVKVTQSSRYLVKRTGEKVFLECVQDMDHENMFWYRQDPGLGLRLIYFSYDVKMKEKGDIPEGYSVSREKKERFSLILESASTNQTSMYLCASSLWGRGMNTEAFFGQGTRLTVV.

The chain is built from TRBV30 and TRBJ2-3; unclear D gene. This CDR3 contains 12 residues. From germline, CDR1 is GTSNPN and CDR2 SVGIG (reference sequence). V was shortened by 5 bases and J by 3 bases, with 9 bases between the two germline ends. CDR3 in DNA: TGTGCCTGGGATCCATGGACAGATACGCAGTATTTT. It codes for CAWDPWTDTQYF.

This rearrangement joins TRBV5-1 to TRBJ2-2; 10 bases match TRBD1. Germline CDR1 and CDR2: SGHRS and YFSETQ. CDR3 length equals 16 residues. The junction had 7 bases not matched to a gene; V was cut back by 1 base and J by 7 bases. CDR3 nucleotides: TGCGCCAGCAGCTTGTCCGGGACAGGGGTTGGCGGGGAGCTGTTTTTT. This gives the protein CASSLSGTGVGGELFF.

The V and J genes are TRBV5-4 and TRBJ2-3; a weak D match, TRBD2 (6 bases). This CDR3 is built from 12 residues. Germline V CDR1 and CDR2: SGHNT, YYREEE (reference sequence). Between the trimmed V and J ends, which lost 2 bases and 15 bases, there was a span of 16 bases. The CDR3 sequence is CASSFREETQYF. The CDR3, as DNA: TGTGCCAGCAGCTTCAGGGAGGAGACACAATATTTT. Using reference TRBV5-4 and TRBJ2-3 for the parts outside the CDR3, the full variable domain is ETGVTQSPTHLIKTRGQQVTLRCSSQSGHNTVSWYQQALGQGPQFIFQYYREEENGRGNFPPRFSGLQFPNYSSELNVNALELDDSALYLCASSFREETQYFGPGTRLTVL.

The chain is built from TRBV6-4 and TRBJ1-5; D is unresolved. The germline V and J ends were trimmed by 7 bases and 0 bases, with 13 bases remaining between them. The CDR3 is 15 residues long. Germline CDR1 reads MRHNA; CDR2 reads SNTAGT. CDR3 bases: TGTGCCAGCAATCGACGGGCGTCTAGCAATCAGCCCCAGCATTTT. It encodes CASNRRASSNQPQHF.

A note on this clone: This same CDR3 is encoded by further DNA sequences in the sample. The rearrangement links TRBV6-1 to TRBJ1-5, with D tentatively TRBD1 (6 bases). Germline CDR1 and CDR2: MNHNS and SASEGT. V dropped 5 bases and J dropped 2 bases, with 13 bases sitting between them. The CDR3 is made up of 15 amino acids. The CDR3 bases are TGTGCCAGCAGTTCGGGGGGGCTGGGCAATCAGCCCCAGCATTTT. Its protein product is CASSSGGLGNQPQHF.

The rearrangement joins TRBV5-1 to TRBJ2-1; 9 bases align to TRBD2. The germline CDR1 and CDR2 sequences are SGHRS and YFSETQ. This CDR3 has 13 amino acids. After removal of 5 bases from V and 6 bases from J, the junction contained 3 bases not matched to a gene. CDR3 sequence reads: CASRLAGLNEQFF. CDR3 nucleotides: TGCGCCAGCAGGCTAGCGGGACTCAATGAGCAGTTCTTC.

The chain couples TRBV5-6 to TRBJ2-7; either TRBD1 or TRBD2 may fit D (5 bases each). CDR1 is SGHDT, CDR2 YYEEEE, per germline. The CDR3 runs 12 residues. The CDR3 nucleotides are TGTGACCCCGAGGGGCCCTCCTACGAGCAGTACTTC. Protein product: CDPEGPSYEQYF.